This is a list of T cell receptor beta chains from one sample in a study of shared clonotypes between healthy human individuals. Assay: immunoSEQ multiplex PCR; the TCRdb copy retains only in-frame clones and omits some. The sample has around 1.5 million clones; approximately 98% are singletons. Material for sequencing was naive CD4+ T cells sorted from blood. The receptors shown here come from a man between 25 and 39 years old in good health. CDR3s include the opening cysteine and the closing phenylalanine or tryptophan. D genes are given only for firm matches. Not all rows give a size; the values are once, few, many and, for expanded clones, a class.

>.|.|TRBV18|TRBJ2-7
TGTGCCAGCTCACCACCCCGCCCCCCCTACGAGCAGTACTTC
CASSPPRPPYEQYF
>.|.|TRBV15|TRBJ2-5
TGTGCCACCAGCAGGGACCGGGGTCAAGAGACCCAGTACTTC
CATSRDRGQETQYF
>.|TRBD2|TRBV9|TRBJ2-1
TGTGCCAGCAGCGTAGCTAGCGGGGGTTACAATGAGCAGTTCTTC
CASSVASGGYNEQFF
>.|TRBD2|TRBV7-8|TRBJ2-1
TGTGCCAGCAGCCTAGGACTAGGTGAGCAGTTCTTC
CASSLGLGEQFF
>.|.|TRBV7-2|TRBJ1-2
TGTGCCAGCAGCTTAATGTCCGTCGGCTACACCTTC
CASSLMSVGYTF
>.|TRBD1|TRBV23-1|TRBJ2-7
TGCGCCAGCAGTCGGCACAGGGGGAGCGAGCAGTACTTC
CASSRHRGSEQYF
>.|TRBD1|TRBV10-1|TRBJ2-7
TGCGCCAGCAGTAGTCCGGGACAGGGGGTCTACGAGCAGTACTTC
CASSSPGQGVYEQYF
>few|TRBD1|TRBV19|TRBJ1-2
TGTGCCAGTCAAACCTCGGGACAGGGGAAAGTCTATGGCTACACCTTC
CASQTSGQGKVYGYTF
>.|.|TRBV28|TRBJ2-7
TGTGCCAGCAGTTTGTCGATCTACGAGCAGTACTTC
CASSLSIYEQYF
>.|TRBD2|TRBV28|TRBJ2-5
TGTGCCAGCAGGCCCCCGGGGGGGGGCGAGACCCAGTACTTC
CASRPPGGGETQYF
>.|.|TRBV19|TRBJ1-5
TGTGCCAGTAGTGAGACATATCAGCCCCAGCATTTT
CASSETYQPQHF
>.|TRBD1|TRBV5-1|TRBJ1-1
TGCGCCAGCAGCCCTGGGACAGGGACGAACACTGAAGCTTTCTTT
CASSPGTGTNTEAFF
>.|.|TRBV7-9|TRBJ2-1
TGTGCCAGCAGCTTAGGGCCGAATAATGAGCAGTTCTTC
CASSLGPNNEQFF
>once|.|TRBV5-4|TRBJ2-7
TGTGCCAGCAGCTTGGACAAGGTCGCGCAGTACTTC
CASSLDKVAQYF
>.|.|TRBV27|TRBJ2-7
TGTGCCAGCAGTTTTGATTCCCGACCTTACGAGCAGTACTTC
CASSFDSRPYEQYF
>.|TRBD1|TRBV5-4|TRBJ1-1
TGTGCCAGCAGCGCGGACAGGGGGCTTCATAACACTGAAGCTTTCTTT
CASSADRGLHNTEAFF
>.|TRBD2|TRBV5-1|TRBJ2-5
TGCGCCAGCAGCTTGGAGGGAGGGCTCCTGGAGACCCAGTACTTC
CASSLEGGLLETQYF
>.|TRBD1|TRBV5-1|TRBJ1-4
TGCGCCAGCAGCTTGTCTGGGACAGGGGTAGAAAAACTGTTTTTT
CASSLSGTGVEKLFF
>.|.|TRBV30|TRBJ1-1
TGTGCCTGGAGTGATTCGATAGTTTTCTTT
CAWSDSIVFF
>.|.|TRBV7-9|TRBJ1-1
TGTGCCAGCAGCTTAGGGGGCAAGACTGAAGCTTTCTTT
CASSLGGKTEAFF
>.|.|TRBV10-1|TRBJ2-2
TGCGCCAGCAGTGAGAGTCTTGACGGGGAGCTGTTTTTT
CASSESLDGELFF
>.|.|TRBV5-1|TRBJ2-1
TGCGCCAGCAGCTTGGGGCCTAACAATGAGCAGTTCTTC
CASSLGPNNEQFF
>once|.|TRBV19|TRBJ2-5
TGTGCCAGTAGTATAGTCCGAGGAGGGGGAGAGACCCAGTACTTC
CASSIVRGGGETQYF
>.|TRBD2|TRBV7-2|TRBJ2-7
TGTGCCAGCAGCTTAGACAGGTTGGCGGGAGCTGACTACGAGCAGTACTTC
CASSLDRLAGADYEQYF
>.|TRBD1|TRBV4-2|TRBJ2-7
TGTGCCAGCAGCCCCCCCGGGACAGGGGTGCGCGGGGACGTTCTCTTC
CASSPPGTGVRGDVLF
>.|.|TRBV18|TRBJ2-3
TGTGCCAGCTCACCGACAGGAACGAGAGTAAGGGATACGCAGTATTTT
CASSPTGTRVRDTQYF
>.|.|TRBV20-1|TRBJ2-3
TGCAGTTTTCGGATGGCAGATACGCAGTATTTT
CSFRMADTQYF
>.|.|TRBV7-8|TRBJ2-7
TGTGCCAGCAGCTTAGCCAGCCGGTTGTACGAGCAGTACTTC
CASSLASRLYEQYF
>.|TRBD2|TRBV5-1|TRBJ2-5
TGCGCCAGCAGTCAGCTAGCGGGAGTAGGAGAGACCCAGTACTTC
CASSQLAGVGETQYF
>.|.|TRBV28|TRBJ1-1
TGTGCCAGCAGTCGCGCAGGGTCCACTGAAGCTTTCTTT
CASSRAGSTEAFF
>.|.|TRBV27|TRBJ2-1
TGTGCCAGCACCCGGGACACCGGCTACAATGAGCAGTTCTTC
CASTRDTGYNEQFF
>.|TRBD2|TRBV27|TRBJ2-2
TGTGCCAGCAGTTTTCGTTCCGGGAGGAAAGCCGGGGAGCTGTTTTTT
CASSFRSGRKAGELFF
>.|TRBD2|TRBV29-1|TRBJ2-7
TGCAGCGTTGTGGGCGGGAGCTCCTACGAGCAGTACTTC
CSVVGGSSYEQYF
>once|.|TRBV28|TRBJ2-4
TGTGCCAGCAGTTTATCGACCCTAGCGGCCAAAAACATTCAGTACTTC
CASSLSTLAAKNIQYF
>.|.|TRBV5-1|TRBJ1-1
TGCGCCAGCAGCTTGGAAGGGTTCACTGAAGCTTTCTTT
CASSLEGFTEAFF